A single sample is the source of the 24 T cell receptor beta chains below, sequenced in a study of sequential checkpoint blockade in melanoma. Treatment given: randomized to nivolumab then ipilimumab (arm A) or the reverse (arm B). The table came from immunoSEQ multiplex PCR; TCRdb's copy has only in-frame clones and leaves some out. The data contain fewer than 35,000 clones, roughly 80% of them seen just once; the ten biggest clones take up over 20%. The material was CD8+ T cells sorted from blood (inferred from file names), obtained from a patient given nivolumab and ipilimumab in sequence. Receptors originate from a human donor with melanoma.

This chain joins TRBV19 and TRBJ2-7; D is possibly TRBD1 (6 bases). The germline CDR1 and CDR2 sequences are LNHDA and SQIVND (reference sequence). The CDR3 is 14 amino acids. V was clipped by 7 bases and J by 5 bases, with 18 bases between them. The CDR3 protein is CASMRRQGHHEQYF. In DNA, the CDR3 is TGTGCCAGTATGAGGAGGCAGGGGCACCACGAGCAGTACTTC.

The gene calls are TRBV19 and TRBJ2-1; TRBD1 matches 9 bases. V shed 5 bases, J shed 10 bases, and the junction held 12 bases outside the gene matches. Germline V CDR1 and CDR2: LNHDA, SQIVND (reference sequence). The length of the CDR3 is 15 residues. CDR3 protein: CASSPTGGLRGEQFF. In DNA form, the CDR3 reads TGTGCCAGTAGTCCAACAGGGGGCCTCCGGGGCGAGCAGTTCTTC.

This chain uses TRBV9 with TRBJ2-1; possible D gene TRBD2, 6 bases. The CDR3 runs to 14 residues. The germline gives CDR1 SGDLS, CDR2 YYNGEE. Trimming took 1 base from V and 7 from J, leaving 12 bases between them. CDR3 amino acids: CASSVNGGRNEQFF. The CDR3, as DNA: TGTGCCAGCAGCGTAAACGGGGGTAGGAATGAGCAGTTCTTC.

This clone was found a few times. The chain couples TRBV11-1 to TRBJ2-3; tentative D call: TRBD1 (6 bases). CDR1 and CDR2 from the germline V gene are SGHAT and FQDESV (reference sequence). The length of the CDR3 is 14 residues. V was clipped by 6 bases and J by 4 bases, with 14 bases between them. This CDR3 is CASSLGRGADTQYF. CDR3 DNA: TGTGCCAGCAGTTTGGGCAGGGGCGCAGATACGCAGTATTTT.

This chain joins TRBV11-2 and TRBJ2-7; the match to TRBD1 covers 8 bases. CDR1 and CDR2 (germline): SGHAT, FQNNGV. The CDR3 consists of 13 residues. Trimming took 5 bases from V and 3 from J; bases not matched to a gene: 3. CDR3 sequence reads: CASSDRGLYEQYF. DNA for the CDR3: TGTGCCAGCAGCGACAGGGGACTCTACGAGCAGTACTTC.

The chain joins TRBV7-6 to TRBJ1-2; the match to TRBD1 covers 7 bases. Germline loops: CDR1 SGHVS, CDR2 FNYEAQ. V shed 5 bases, J shed 7 bases, and the junction held 16 bases outside the gene matches. The CDR3 runs to 16 residues. In DNA, the CDR3 is TGTGCCAGCAGCCCTATCGAGGGGGCGGAAGTCTCTGGCTACACCTTC. It encodes CASSPIEGAEVSGYTF.

Written as DNA, the CDR3 is TGTGCCAGCAGCGTAGCAGGTACGCGCACAGATACGCAGTATTTT. The encoded protein is CASSVAGTRTDTQYF. The chain uses TRBV9 and TRBJ2-3; no reliable D call. With 0 bases removed from V and 1 base from J, the gap between germline ends came to 9 bases. CDR3 size: 15 residues. Looked up from germline, CDR1 is SGDLS and CDR2 is YYNGEE.

The rearrangement links TRBV7-9 to TRBJ2-7; tentatively, D is TRBD2 (5 bases). Germline V gene data show CDR1 as SEHNR and CDR2 as FQNEAQ (reference sequence). This CDR3 region has 13 residues. Deletions cut 4 bases from V and 2 bases from J, with 9 bases between. CDR3 sequence: CASSWGATYEQYF. The CDR3 DNA is TGTGCCAGCAGCTGGGGAGCCACCTACGAGCAGTACTTC.

The gene calls are TRBV15 and TRBJ2-1; 7 bases match TRBD2. Germline assignment: CDR1 LNHNV and CDR2 YYDKDF (reference sequence). The J segment lost 4 bases and the V segment lost 1 base, leaving 4 bases of the junction unmatched. This CDR3 spans 15 amino acids. In DNA form, the CDR3 reads TGTGCCACCAGCAGAGTAGCGGGCCTTTACAATGAGCAGTTCTTC. Translating gives CATSRVAGLYNEQFF.

The gene calls are TRBV9 and TRBJ1-2, with a possible D match to TRBD1 (5 bases). Germline assignment: CDR1 SGDLS and CDR2 YYNGEE. Trimming took off 0 bases at V and 10 bases at J, with 22 bases between the two ends. CDR3 length: 16 amino acids. The CDR3: CASSVGKLSGTTDYTF. The CDR3 DNA follows: TGTGCCAGCAGCGTAGGTAAGTTGAGCGGGACGACGGACTACACCTTC.

To note about this clone: A read error may account for a junction end that differs from germline. V gene TRBV5-1 combines with J gene TRBJ2-1; 13 nucleotides line up with TRBD2. Germline V gives CDR1 SGHRS, CDR2 YFSETQ. The CDR3 length is 15 residues. The CDR3: CASSLGLAGYNEQFF. Here the CDR3 DNA reads TGCGCCAGCAGTTTGGGACTAGCGGGATACAATGAGCAGTTCTTC.

The chain couples TRBV6-1 to TRBJ1-2; 9 bases fit TRBD1. CDR3 size: 14 residues. Germline V gene lookup returns CDR1 MNHNS and CDR2 SASEGT. The V gene end was trimmed by 6 bases and the J gene end by 4 bases; junction bases not matched to a gene: 6. The CDR3 is CASRETGGIYGYTF. As DNA, the CDR3 is TGTGCCAGCAGAGAAACAGGGGGCATCTATGGCTACACCTTC.

The rearrangement joins TRBV19 to TRBJ2-1; TRBD2 is a possible D gene (6 bases). Deletions cut 5 bases from V and 7 bases from J, with 18 bases between. The CDR3 sequence is 15 residues long. The germline CDR1 and CDR2 sequences are LNHDA and SQIVND (reference sequence). This chain's CDR3 is CASSARAGTRNEQFF. The CDR3 coding sequence is TGTGCCAGTAGTGCCCGTGCGGGGACTCGGAATGAGCAGTTCTTC.

The chain joins TRBV27 to TRBJ2-7; 10 bases are shared with TRBD2. V was clipped by 0 bases and J by 7 bases; unmatched bases: 0. The CDR3 spans 13 residues. Germline assignment: CDR1 MNHEY and CDR2 SMNVEV (reference sequence). The CDR3 DNA follows: TGTGCCAGCAGTTTATCACTAGCGGGGGAGCAGTACTTC. It specifies CASSLSLAGEQYF.

The chain employs TRBV27 and TRBJ1-5; D possibly corresponds to TRBD1 (5 bases). From germline, CDR1 is MNHEY and CDR2 SMNVEV (reference sequence). Trimming shortened V by 1 base and J by 6 bases, and 10 bases separated the two germline ends. This CDR3 has 14 residues. CDR3 coding DNA: TGTGCCAGCAGTTTATGGGGGAGGGGTCAGCCCCAGCATTTT. It codes for CASSLWGRGQPQHF.

The rearrangement uses TRBV28 and TRBJ2-7, with D perhaps TRBD2 (5 bases). Germline-derived CDR1 and CDR2 are MDHEN and SYDVKM. V shed 2 bases and J shed 4 bases, with 12 bases lying between them. The CDR3 has 14 residues. The CDR3 DNA reads TGTGCCAGCAGTTTAAGCGGCTGGCCTTACGAGCAGTACTTC. Translation gives CASSLSGWPYEQYF.

The chain employs TRBV6-5 and TRBJ2-5; D may be TRBD2 (6 bases). Trimming removed 3 bases at V and 4 bases at J, with 12 bases between. The CDR3 is made up of 14 amino acids. Germline CDR1 reads MNHEY; CDR2 reads SVGAGI. Here the CDR3 DNA reads TGTGCCAGCAGTTATGGGGGGATGGCAGAGACCCAGTACTTC. Protein: CASSYGGMAETQYF.

The chain carries TRBV5-8 and TRBJ2-7; 11 bases agree with TRBD1. Losses at the gene ends were 4 bases for V and 2 bases for J; bases not matched to a gene: 5. Germline V gives CDR1 SGHTS, CDR2 YDEGEE. CDR3 length: 15 amino acids. The CDR3 region has the DNA TGTGCCAGCAGCCGCCGGGACAGGGGGGCCTACGAGCAGTACTTC. As protein: CASSRRDRGAYEQYF. Looking up the rest from reference TRBV5-8 and TRBJ2-7 gives the full variable domain: EAGVTQSPTHLIKTRGQQATLRCSPISGHTSVYWYQQALGLGLQFLLWYDEGEERNRGNFPPRFSGRQFPNYSSELNVNALELEDSALYLCASSRRDRGAYEQYFGPGTRLTVT.

This clone showed up just once. V usage is TRBV27 and J usage is TRBJ1-4; D ambiguous. With 4 bases removed from V and 1 base from J, the gap between germline ends came to 10 bases. CDR3 length: 15 amino acids. CDR1 is MNHEY, CDR2 SMNVEV, per germline (reference sequence). The CDR3 here is CASSSRVQTNEKLFF. The CDR3 coding sequence is TGTGCCAGCAGTTCCCGGGTCCAAACTAATGAAAAACTGTTTTTT.

The chain combines TRBV27 with TRBJ2-2; a weak D match, TRBD2 (6 bases). The CDR3 spans 15 residues. Trimming stripped 7 bases from V and 7 bases from J, with 19 bases between. Germline CDR1 and CDR2: MNHEY and SMNVEV (reference sequence). CDR3: CASTRGGVGGGELFF. Written as DNA, the CDR3 is TGTGCCAGCACGCGTGGAGGGGTGGGTGGCGGGGAGCTGTTTTTT.

This chain joins TRBV28 and TRBJ2-3, with 8 bases that match TRBD1. Germline CDR1 MDHEN, CDR2 SYDVKM. The CDR3 contains 18 residues. The ends lost 5 bases at V and 4 bases at J; junction bases unmatched: 17. Here the CDR3 reads CASSPNFGQGLNADTQYF. CDR3 nucleotide sequence: TGTGCCAGCAGTCCAAATTTCGGACAGGGCTTAAACGCAGATACGCAGTATTTT.

The rearrangement links TRBV30 to TRBJ2-1, with 12 bases lining up with TRBD2. There are 15 residues in the CDR3. The germline CDR1 and CDR2 sequences are GTSNPN and SVGIG (reference sequence). V was clipped by 0 bases and J by 6 bases; unmatched bases: 3. The CDR3 region has the DNA TGTGCCTGGAGTGTGACTAGCGGGGGAATCAATGAGCAGTTCTTC. The encoded protein is CAWSVTSGGINEQFF.

In its sample, this clone is medium-sized (0.01 to 0.1%). The chain has TRBV19 and TRBJ1-1; D call uncertain. V lost 2 bases, J lost 0 bases, and 4 bases lay in between. This CDR3 is built from 13 residues. Germline V gene data show CDR1 as LNHDA and CDR2 as SQIVND (reference sequence). CDR3 sequence (DNA): TGTGCCAGTAGTATATCGGTGAACACTGAAGCTTTCTTT. Translated, it gives CASSISVNTEAFF.

The chain combines TRBV13 with TRBJ1-2; D uncertain. The CDR3 consists of 14 residues. The V and J ends lost 2 bases and 1 base respectively, with 8 bases between them. Per the germline V gene, CDR1 is PRHDT and CDR2 is FYEKMQ (reference sequence). This chain's CDR3 is CASSLTQDNYGYTF. In nucleotides, the CDR3 is TGTGCCAGCAGCTTAACCCAGGATAACTATGGCTACACCTTC.